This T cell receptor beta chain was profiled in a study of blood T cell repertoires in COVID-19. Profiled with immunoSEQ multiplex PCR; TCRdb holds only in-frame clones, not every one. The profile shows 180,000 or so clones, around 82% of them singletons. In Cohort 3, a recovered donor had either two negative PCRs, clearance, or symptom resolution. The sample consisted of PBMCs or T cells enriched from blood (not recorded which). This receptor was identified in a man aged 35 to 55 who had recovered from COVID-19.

CDR3 protein: CARGGTPGQGTTNEKLFF. DNA for the CDR3: TGTGCCAGAGGTGGGACCCCGGGACAGGGAACAACTAATGAAAAACTGTTTTTT. The chain combines TRBV6-4 with TRBJ1-4; 9 nucleotides line up with TRBD1. CDR1 and CDR2 (germline): MRHNA, SNTAGT. The ends lost 9 bases at V and 0 bases at J; junction bases unmatched: 14. CDR3 length: 18 residues.